In this sample, the clone carrying this T cell receptor (beta chain) turned up once. Its antigen is as yet unknown. This sample is part of a study of shared clonotypes between healthy human individuals. Study-wide results and caveats: Generation of non-shared clonotypes was less probable than generation of clonotypes shared by all four donors.

Germline lookup yields CDR1 SQVTM and CDR2 ANQGSEA. Trimming took 4 bases from V and 3 from J; bases not matched to a gene: 10. The CDR3 runs to 17 residues. Terminally differentiated effector memory CD45RA+ cells were left out of the naive CD8 fraction, which was CD45RO-negative and positively selected for CCR7. Assay execution proceeded at the deep level. An approximately 220 ng quantity of DNA, 30,000 to 35,000 T cell genomes, went into the sorted-subset replicate PCRs. Original methodology: There were no quality scores in the junction-only immunoSEQ sequences, so filtering differed. Sequencing was performed with immunoSEQ multiplex PCR; in TCRdb, only in-frame clones are kept and a portion is missing. For V, J and clone size, that table is used; D and trimming come from the DNA. The sample has about 2,100,000 clones, 85% to 95% seen once.

The chain couples TRBV29-1 to TRBJ2-1; 12 bases map to TRBD2. This clonotype originated in a man younger than 35 in good health. Some clones in this sample may be carry-over from other donors' samples. The sample consisted of naive CD8+ T cells from PBMCs. CDR3 residues: CSVGGLAGGPDYNEQFF. DNA of the CDR3: TGCAGCGTTGGAGGGCTAGCGGGAGGGCCCGACTACAATGAGCAGTTCTTC.